This record covers a single TCR beta chain. The antigen it binds to is not known. No qualities accompany the bases; no much larger clone lies one base away. The data originate from a study of PD-L1 blockade in urothelial cancer (dated by TCRdb to the late 2010s). General notes on the study: Every patient began therapy around 2014 and was given atezolizumab 1,200 mg intravenously every 3 weeks. About nine tenths of the roughly 29 patients were males with bladder-origin urothelial cancer, and about 60% of the 29 reported a prior smoking history. An ECOG performance status of 0 or 1 was recorded for the patients, and 0 to 3 prior chemotherapy regimens had been received by the patients. Blood samples were analyzed at two time points: 3 weeks after treatment start (second dose) and 6 weeks after treatment start. Blood samples yielded a median of roughly 140,000 T cells and roughly 83,000 unique TCRs, with median clonality around 0.084. Somatic, immune and clinical correlates of response to PD-L1 blockade with atezolizumab in urothelial cancer were the focus of an exploratory multi-omic analysis. TCR sequencing covered pretreatment tumor samples and matched, serially collected peripheral blood taken before and after atezolizumab treatment. Durable clinical benefit meant progression-free survival longer than 6 months, and TCR features were also tested against progression-free and overall survival. In the same patients who had TCR sequencing, pretreatment tumors also underwent whole exome sequencing and RNA sequencing. Durable clinical benefit was achieved by nine patients and was not achieved by 20 patients. Pretreatment blood TCR-seq was available for around 29 patients, at least one posttreatment blood collection was obtained for 24 patients, and tumor TCR-seq was available for 24 patients.

According to the study, the label for this sample's time point signals: pretreatment peripheral blood. The cohort included 29 patients with locally advanced or metastatic urothelial carcinoma who were treated at Memorial Sloan Kettering on a trial protocol. Peripheral blood mononuclear cells were collected pretreatment and during treatment, at between 1 and 8 total time points per patient. The Qiagen DNeasy Blood extraction kit was used to purify genomic DNA from total PBMCs and from tumor samples. PBMCs were collected pretreatment and during treatment, and were isolated and stored as previously described. What the authors observed across the whole study: Because the sample size was small (n of about 30) and many of the analyses were exploratory, the results are meant to be hypothesis-generating. A pretreatment peripheral blood TCR clonality below the median was linked to improved progression-free and overall survival. Patients with durable benefit showed greater expansion of tumor-associated TCR clones in peripheral blood 3 weeks after starting treatment (n ≈ 22, p = 0.022).

The junction carries 12 bases between V and J, which are trimmed by 5 bases and 7 bases respectively. The germline V gene encodes CDR1 DFQATT and CDR2 SNEGSKA (reference sequence). From its cysteine to its phenylalanine, the CDR3 spans 11 amino acids. Left in the record is the CDR3 DNA by itself, 33 bases read in frame from the first base. Synthetic TCR analog templates were spiked into each PCR to estimate absolute template abundance from read counts. TCRbeta CDR3 regions were amplified from genomic DNA with bias-controlled V and J gene primers using the immunoSEQ assay. Sequencing of rearranged TCRbeta segments was performed at approximately 20X coverage. In the paper's pipeline: Sequencing errors were corrected by clustering, and CDR3s were annotated against IMGT so that V, D and J genes could be assigned. Downstream analyses used only productive TCRbeta rearrangements and left out out-of-frame or stop-codon sequences. Clonality was computed as one minus Shannon entropy normalized by the log of the number of unique productive sequences. Clones differing between time points or between blood and tumor were identified using Fisher's exact test with Benjamini-Hochberg correction, with an adjusted p below 0.01 applied as the threshold. The immuneACCESS repertoire file appears here via TCRdb, limited to in-frame rearrangements. These files lack a portion of the clones; in checked studies, under half of the deficit traces to unresolved V genes, and the cause of the others is not known. For V, J and clone size, that table is used; D and trimming come from the DNA. The sample table records 50,000 to 55,000 clones; about 82% of these occur just once. Roughly 20% of the sample lies in the top ten.

The source of this sequence is a man between 60 and 75 years old with urothelial cancer. The specimen comprised PBMCs, sampled around atezolizumab (anti-PD-L1) treatment. The rearrangement combines TRBV20-1 with TRBJ2-7; TRBD1 is perhaps the D gene, given 5 matching bases. The nucleotides read TGCAGTGCTCAGAAGGGGAAAGAGCAGTACTTC. This sequence encodes CSAQKGKEQYF.